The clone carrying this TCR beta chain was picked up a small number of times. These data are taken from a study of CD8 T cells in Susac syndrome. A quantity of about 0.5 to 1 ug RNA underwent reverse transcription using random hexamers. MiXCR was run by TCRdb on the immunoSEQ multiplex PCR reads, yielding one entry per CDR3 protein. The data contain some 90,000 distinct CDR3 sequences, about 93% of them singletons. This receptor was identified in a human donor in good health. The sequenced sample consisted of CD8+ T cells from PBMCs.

In nucleotides, the CDR3 is TGTGCCAGCAGCGTCGGGACAGCAACTGAAGCTTTCTTT. It codes for CASSVGTATEAFF. The chain uses TRBV9 and TRBJ1-1; 7 bases match TRBD1. V gave up 2 bases and J gave up 5 bases; unmatched junction bases: 3. This CDR3 has 13 amino acids. CDR1 is SGDLS and CDR2 is YYNGEE in the germline V gene.